One and the same sample provided the 20 T cell receptor delta chains below, sequenced in a study of γδ T cells in repeated Plasmodium falciparum infection. TCRdb called clones from the multiplex PCR reads again using CATT. The table includes around 46,000 delta-chain clones, 1.9% detected once. Bulk repertoires came from Vgamma9/Vdelta2+ or Vdelta2-negative gammadelta T cells flow-sorted from PBMC. Input material: gamma-delta T cells from blood. These receptors came from a pool of human donors (malaria-infected and uninfected, not separated).

This clone showed up many times. A read error likely explains this, since a far larger clone differs by one base. This sample also contains other DNA sequences that code for the same CDR3. The V call is TRDV1, the J call TRDJ1; D ambiguous. The J gene is not listed in TCRdb, so it was assigned here from a DNA match to germline. The CDR3 runs 19 residues. The V and J ends lost 1 base and 0 bases respectively, with 21 bases between them. CDR1 and CDR2 from the germline V gene are TSWWSYY and QGS. The CDR3 DNA is TGTGCTCTTGGGGAACGCCAGGACCACACCGGGCCTTACACCGATAAACTCATCTTT. This gives the protein CALGERQDHTGPYTDKLIF.

Details on this clone: The protein TCRdb gives is from a much larger clone and does not agree with this DNA's translation at residue 18, likely a read error; the protein shown here comes from the DNA. The rearrangement joins TRDV1 to TRDJ1; 12 nucleotides line up with TRDD3. The J gene comes from matching the DNA to germline here; TCRdb lacks it. From germline, CDR1 is TSWWSYY and CDR2 QGS. V shed 1 base, J shed 3 bases, and the junction held 27 bases outside the gene matches. There are 24 residues in the CDR3. The CDR3 nucleotides read TGTGCTCTTGGGGAACAGGCCCCTTACCACACCCACTGGGGGATACTGCACGGGGCCGATAAACTCATCTTT. It specifies CALGEQAPYHTHWGILHGADKLIF.

In the case of this clone: The protein TCRdb gives is from a much larger clone and does not agree with this DNA's translation at residue 3, likely a read error; the protein shown here comes from the DNA. The CDR3 spells CASGGVLGNTNTDKLIF. Written as DNA, the CDR3 is TGTGCCTCGGGGGGGGTACTGGGGAATACCAACACCGATAAACTCATCTTT. This chain connects TRDV3 to TRDJ1; 7 nucleotides agree with TRDD3. No J gene is reported in TCRdb; it was inferred here by comparing the DNA with germline. CDR1 is TVYSNPD and CDR2 is GDNSRS in the germline V gene (reference sequence). Trimming at V came to 4 bases and at J to 0 bases, leaving 17 bases not matched to a gene. The length of the CDR3 is 17 residues.

This clone has a count of ten or more. The chain combines TRDV1 with TRDJ1, with D possibly matching TRDD3 (6 bases). Per germline, CDR1 TSWWSYY and CDR2 QGS. Trimming stripped 2 bases from V and 0 bases from J, with 19 bases between. The CDR3 runs to 18 residues. The CDR3 coding sequence is TGTGCTCTTGGGGAAAGATACAGCGGACTGGGAAACACCGATAAACTCATCTTT. Amino acid sequence: CALGERYSGLGNTDKLIF.

This clone was found many times. TCRdb pairs this DNA with a much larger clone's protein that differs at residue 17, likely a read error; the protein shown was translated from the DNA. The rearrangement uses TRDV3 and TRDJ1; D tentatively fits TRDD2 or TRDD3 (9 bases each). The J gene, absent from TCRdb, was called here by matching the DNA to germline. The germline gives CDR1 TVYSNPD, CDR2 GDNSRS (reference sequence). The CDR3 loop spans 20 amino acids. The CDR3 sequence is CAFRILPTRGYGGYTDRLIF. The CDR3 DNA is TGTGCCTTTAGAATCCTTCCTACGAGGGGATACGGGGGGTACACCGATAGACTCATCTTT.

Many counts were recorded for this clone. A single base is all that separates this from a far larger clone, so a read error is likely. At the DNA level, this CDR3 is encoded by other sequences in the same sample as well. J is TRDJ1 and V is TRDV1; 13 nucleotides match TRDD3. No J gene was available from TCRdb, and it was assigned here by a germline match of the DNA. J was trimmed by 1 base and V by 2 bases; bases with no gene match: 25. This CDR3 comprises 24 residues. Per the germline V gene, CDR1 is TSWWSYY and CDR2 is QGS. This CDR3 reads CALGEAVGTVKTPYWGIRTDKLIF. The CDR3 nucleotides are TGTGCTCTTGGGGAAGCGGTAGGAACAGTCAAAACTCCGTACTGGGGGATACGCACCGATAAACTCATCTTT.

Concerning this clone: A far larger clone differs by one base, so this is likely a read error. The sample holds other DNA sequences that translate to the same CDR3. The gene calls are TRDV1 and TRDJ1, with 11 positions matching TRDD3. TCRdb carries no J gene annotation; the J gene was assigned here by matching the DNA with germline. Trimming cost V 1 base and J 2 bases; bases outside gene matches: 30. The CDR3 spans 25 residues. The germline gives CDR1 TSWWSYY, CDR2 QGS. The CDR3 reads CALGERTSYFWGIRRHVGRTDKLIF. The CDR3 bases are TGTGCTCTTGGGGAACGGACTTCCTACTTTTGGGGGATACGAAGGCATGTAGGGCGGACCGATAAACTCATCTTT.

To note about this clone: TCRdb assigns this DNA the protein of a much larger clone, which departs from its translation at residue 20; this likely reflects a read error, and the protein shown comes from translating the DNA. The V gene is TRDV1, the J gene TRDJ1; 13 bases match TRDD3. The J gene was missing in TCRdb and was found by matching the end of the DNA to germline. The CDR3 length is 24 residues. Looked up from germline, CDR1 is TSWWSYY and CDR2 is QGS. The CDR3 protein is CALGELGFLSHWGIRVRATAKLIF. The CDR3 coding sequence is TGTGCTCTTGGGGAACTGGGTTTCCTATCCCACTGGGGGATACGCGTACGGGCCACCGCTAAACTCATCTTT.

The sample holds a few counts of this clone. Translating this DNA gives a protein that differs at residue 12 from the TCRdb one, which belongs to a much larger clone; a read error is likely, and the protein shown is this translation. The chain couples TRDV1 to TRDJ1, with 11 bases lining up with TRDD3. TCRdb gives no J gene; it was assigned here by matching the DNA to germline. The CDR3 sequence is 22 residues long. J was trimmed by 0 bases and V by 0 bases; bases with no gene match: 18. The germline V gene has CDR1 TSWWSYY and CDR2 QGS. CDR3 sequence (DNA): TGTGCTCTTGGGGAACTACAGATCCTATTTGGCCACTGGGGGATATACACCGATAAACTCATCTTT. Its protein product is CALGELQILFGHWGIYTDKLIF.

As concerns this clone: This DNA's translation differs at residue 4 from TCRdb's protein, which comes from a much larger clone; a read error is likely, and the protein shown is translated from the DNA. This chain uses TRDV1 with TRDJ1; TRDD2 or TRDD3 may be the D gene (6 bases each). TCRdb offers no J gene call, so here the DNA was matched to germline to obtain one. The germline V and J ends were trimmed by 7 bases and 1 base, with 22 bases remaining between them. The length of the CDR3 is 17 residues. Germline CDR1 reads TSWWSYY; CDR2 reads QGS. DNA for the CDR3: TGTGCTCTTGAGGAGGCCTTCCCCCCACTGGGCACCGATAAACTCATCTTT. It specifies CALEEAFPPLGTDKLIF.

As concerns this clone: This sequence is one base from a far larger clone and is likely a read error. Other DNA sequences in this specimen translate into the identical CDR3. The chain has TRDV2 and TRDJ1; TRDD3 aligns across 7 bases. The J gene, absent from TCRdb, was called here by matching the DNA to germline. The length of the CDR3 is 17 residues. Trimming removed 0 bases from V and 0 bases from J; junction bases left unmatched: 9. Germline values: CDR1 GEAIGNYY, CDR2 EKD. CDR3 amino acids: CACDTVLGAPYTDKLIF. DNA for the CDR3: TGTGCCTGTGACACCGTGCTGGGGGCCCCGTACACCGATAAACTCATCTTT.

This clone was seen ten or more times. TCRdb assigns this DNA the protein of a much larger clone, which departs from its translation at residue 4; this likely reflects a read error, and the protein shown comes from translating the DNA. The chain employs TRDV2 and TRDJ1; 9 positions match TRDD3. The J gene is not listed in TCRdb, so it was assigned here from a DNA match to germline. The CDR3 loop spans 19 amino acids. Per germline, CDR1 GEAIGNYY and CDR2 EKD. The CDR3 DNA follows: TGTGCCTGTGTCACCTTCCCGGCTCTGGGGGATCCTTTCACCGATAAACTCATCTTT. Its translation is CACVTFPALGDPFTDKLIF.

This clone was seen more than once but under ten times. TCRdb's protein for this DNA is that of a much larger clone and differs from the translation at residue 11, likely a read error; the protein shown is the DNA translation. The chain joins TRDV1 to TRDJ1, with 8 bases aligning to TRDD3. The J gene is not listed in TCRdb, so it was assigned here from a DNA match to germline. This CDR3 is built from 17 residues. CDR1 and CDR2 from the germline V gene are TSWWSYY and QGS. V was clipped by 1 base and J by 0 bases; unmatched bases: 7. As DNA, the CDR3 is TGTGCTCTTGGGGAACCCTCCTGGGGGACTAACACCGATAAACTCATCTTT. Protein sequence: CALGEPSWGTNTDKLIF.

About this clone: TCRdb lists the protein of a much larger clone for this DNA, which differs at residue 15, so this is likely a read error; the protein given here is translated from the DNA itself. The J gene is TRDJ1, the V gene TRDV1; the D gene is possibly TRDD3 (6 bases). No J gene is reported in TCRdb; it was inferred here by comparing the DNA with germline. Germline CDR1 is TSWWSYY and CDR2 is QGS. This CDR3 has 24 amino acids. V was clipped by 0 bases and J by 0 bases, with 35 bases between them. The CDR3 DNA follows: TGTGCTCTTGGGGAACTCGGTTATAGTATTACTTTGGGGATCGACCGATTGTACACCGATAAACTCATCTTT. This gives the protein CALGELGYSITLGIDRLYTDKLIF.

On this clone: One base separates it from a far larger clone, so it is likely a read error. The identical CDR3 is also encoded by other nucleotide sequences in the sample. The chain couples TRDV2 to TRDJ1, with 7 bases aligning to TRDD3. TCRdb gives no J gene; it was assigned here by matching the DNA to germline. The CDR3 consists of 13 residues. Germline CDR1 GEAIGNYY, CDR2 EKD. The CDR3 here is CACDRGIPDKLIF. As DNA, the CDR3 is TGTGCCTGTGACAGAGGGATACCCGACAAACTCATCTTT.

Notes on this clone: The amino acid sequence in TCRdb belongs to a much larger clone and departs from this DNA's translation at residue 5, likely a sequencing read error; the sequence shown is translated from the DNA. The chain uses TRDV3 and TRDJ1; 10 bases agree with TRDD3. TCRdb does not report a J gene; here it was assigned by matching the DNA to germline references. The CDR3 is made up of 20 amino acids. Germline V gives CDR1 TVYSNPD, CDR2 GDNSRS (reference sequence). The J segment lost 2 bases and the V segment lost 2 bases, leaving 23 bases of the junction unmatched. Written as DNA, the CDR3 is TGTGCCTTTTTGCCTCCTACGTCAACCTATTTACTGGGGGATACCGATAAACTCATCTTT. It codes for CAFLPPTSTYLLGDTDKLIF.

On this clone itself: The protein that TCRdb holds for this DNA derives from a much larger clone and differs from the translated DNA at residue 9, which likely indicates a read error; the protein shown here is translated from the DNA. Here the CDR3 reads CACEGLGDKEYTDKLIF. The CDR3, as DNA: TGTGCCTGTGAAGGACTGGGGGATAAGGAGTACACCGATAAACTCATCTTT. This chain connects TRDV2 to TRDJ1, with 11 bases identical to TRDD3. The J gene was not available in TCRdb and was assigned here by matching the DNA to germline segments. Germline V gene lookup returns CDR1 GEAIGNYY and CDR2 EKD. The CDR3 extends over 17 amino acids. Germline trimming cut 4 bases from V and 0 bases from J; bases unmatched to any gene: 9.

Comments on this clone: The TCRdb protein, from a much larger clone, departs from this DNA's translation at residue 11, likely by read error; the protein shown derives from the DNA. This sequence joins TRDV1 and TRDJ1; the D gene is possibly TRDD2 (6 bases). CDR1 is TSWWSYY, CDR2 QGS, per germline. The CDR3 is 18 residues long. Trimming took 3 bases from V and 2 from J, leaving 22 bases between them. The CDR3 here is CALGEGPTPPFPTDKLIF. Written as DNA, the CDR3 is TGTGCTCTTGGGGAGGGTCCTACACCGCCCTTCCCGACCGATAAACTCATCTTT.

Notes on this clone: With a far larger clone one base away, a read error is the likely cause. This chain links TRDV2 with TRDJ3, with 8 bases aligning to TRDD3. The J gene was not available in TCRdb and was assigned here by matching the DNA to germline segments. Per the germline V gene, CDR1 is GEAIGNYY and CDR2 is EKD. The CDR3 length is 21 residues. The CDR3 sequence: CACDTVDGTGGPRDNPRQMFF. The CDR3 coding sequence is TGTGCCTGCGACACCGTCGACGGTACTGGGGGGCCCCGTGATAACCCCCGACAGATGTTTTTC.

For this clone: The protein recorded in TCRdb matches a much larger clone and deviates from this DNA's translation at residue 8, suggesting a read error; the protein here is obtained by translating the DNA. The chain links TRDV2 to TRDJ1; 8 nucleotides align to TRDD3. Matching the DNA to germline supplied the J gene, which TCRdb does not give. This CDR3 is built from 17 residues. In germline, CDR1 is GEAIGNYY, CDR2 EKD. V trimming: 4 bases; J trimming: 0 bases; junction bases outside the gene matches: 12. CDR3 amino acids: CACEGLGVTEYTDKLIF. In DNA, the CDR3 is TGTGCCTGTGAAGGACTGGGGGTTACGGAGTACACCGATAAACTCATCTTT.